Sequencing of this TCR beta chain was carried out in a study of T cells in Graves' hyperthyroidism and ophthalmopathy. Whole-study results and caveats: Ophthalmopathy onset followed model prediction by a median around 6.9 months.

The TCR beta CDR3 regions underwent amplification using RNA transcripts as the source. The HTBI primer set was used in a first-round RT-PCR of the TCR CDR3. TCRdb passed the multiplex PCR reads through MiXCR, listing each CDR3 protein once. The sample yields around 690,000 distinct CDR3 sequences, less than 25% seen once. Notes on this clonotype: Its target is not known.

Patients affected by ophthalmopathy presented a Clinical Activity Score of at least 3, a NOSPECS grade of at least 4, and disease duration below 3 months. CDR1 is DFQATT, CDR2 SNEGSKA, per germline (reference sequence). The CDR3 extends over 15 amino acids. V shed 1 base and J 0 bases; nucleotides not matched to a gene: 6. The origin of this receptor is a man aged 25 to 40 with Graves' ophthalmopathy. This chain connects TRBV20-1 to TRBJ2-7; 7 nucleotides align to TRBD2. The sequenced sample was blood. As DNA, the CDR3 is TGCAGTGCTAGAGGGGAGACTAGCCTCTCCTACGAGCAGTACTTC. Translated, it gives CSARGETSLSYEQYF.